The source of this T cell receptor (beta chain) is a study of T cell changes during pregnancy in multiple sclerosis. Libraries were prepared by immunoSEQ multiplex PCR; TCRdb keeps only in-frame clonotypes and omits some of them. Seen here are some 85,000 clones, around 94% observed once, and the top ten hold about 0.8%. The V and J ends lost 4 bases and 4 bases respectively, with 7 bases between them. The germline CDR1 and CDR2 sequences are LNHDA and SQIVND (reference sequence). This CDR3 comprises 12 residues. This clone was counted a single time. Sequencing used peripheral blood, obtained in the third trimester of pregnancy. The receptor comes from a female donor with multiple sclerosis, enrolled in a pregnancy study. V usage is TRBV19 and J usage is TRBJ1-2; D is uncertain. CDR3 coding DNA: TGTGCCAGTAGTAGTAGTCGCTATGGCTACACCTTC. Its translation is CASSSSRYGYTF.